Sequencing of this TCR beta chain was carried out in a study of blood T cell repertoires in COVID-19. Turning to the study itself: Samples of COVID-19 (acute and convalescent) were obtained from the United States, Italy and Spain.

Germline assignment: CDR1 SEHNR and CDR2 FQNEAQ (reference sequence). V dropped 5 bases and J dropped 4 bases, with 17 bases sitting between them. CDR3 size: 15 residues. The data were produced by immunoSEQ multiplex PCR, yet TCRdb's version contains in-frame clones alone and is incomplete. Among roughly 150,000 clones, about 83% were seen once, and the ten largest hold roughly 1.9%. The clonotype originates from a woman of 80 years or more with acute or convalescent COVID-19. Sequenced sample: peripheral blood. The rearrangement joins TRBV7-9 to TRBJ1-1, with D maybe TRBD1 (5 bases). The CDR3 nucleotides are TGTGCCAGCAGCAACTCCCAGGGTTGGGGCACTGAAGCTTTCTTT. It encodes CASSNSQGWGTEAFF.